This T cell receptor beta chain was found in a study of tumor-infiltrating lymphocytes in oesophageal squamous cell carcinoma. The CDR3 loop spans 13 amino acids. Germline V gene lookup returns CDR1 ENHRY and CDR2 SYGVKD. From the PCR reads, TCRdb called clonotypes with MiXCR, one entry per CDR3 protein. The data contain about 20,000 distinct CDR3 sequences, about 39% of them seen just once; the ten biggest clones take up around 19%. Sequenced sample: normal esophageal tissue next to the tumor. The sequence came from a female donor with esophageal squamous cell carcinoma. V usage is TRBV10-3 and J usage is TRBJ2-7; D is perhaps TRBD1 (6 bases). With the DNA end fitting TRBJ2-1 better, the J assignment may be wrong. The CDR3 is CAISTYREHEQFF. The CDR3 DNA sequence: TGTGCCATCAGTACCTACAGGGAGCATGAGCAGTTCTTC.